Presented here are 12 T cell receptor beta chains from one specimen sequenced in a study of T-cell reconstitution after alpha-beta-depleted transplantation in children (TCRdb year 2016). Receptor amplification or capture employed PCR. TCRdb lists the instrument as Illumina HiSeq 2500. Molecular barcoding was employed in the preparation of TCR libraries, with unique molecular identifiers being used to normalize TCRbeta repertoire quantification. TCRdb reprocessed the public reads (quality trimming at Q25 with fastp, clone calling with MiXCR) and kept in-frame beta chains. A single entry per CDR3 protein holds the most common genes and DNA from its merged rows. In this sample the table shows around 600,000 distinct CDR3 sequences, over 15% of which occur a single time. Of the sample, about 1.1% is held by the ten largest clones. The sample was PBMCs from the stem cell graft donor, taken from the stem cell graft. These receptors were collected from a human donor who donated a stem cell graft to a child with acute myeloid leukemia.

This clonotype was seen ten or more times. This chain links TRBV20-1 with TRBJ2-1; D gene ambiguous. The CDR3 extends over 12 amino acids. The V and J ends lost 6 bases and 7 bases respectively, with 13 bases between them. CDR1 DFQATT and CDR2 SNEGSKA come from the germline V gene (reference sequence). For the CDR3, the DNA is TGCAGTGCAACAAAGGAGAATAATGAGCAGTTCTTC. As protein: CSATKENNEQFF.

This clonotype was counted only a few times. The chain couples TRBV15 to TRBJ1-4; D uncertain. Trimming left V 0 bases short and J 8 bases short, with 7 bases between. This CDR3 has 13 amino acids. CDR1 is LNHNV and CDR2 is YYDKDF in the germline V gene (reference sequence). CDR3 loop: CATSRDTTEKLFF. CDR3 coding DNA: TGTGCCACCAGCAGAGATACGACCGAAAAACTGTTTTTT.

This clonotype came up a few times. CDR3 DNA sequence: TGTGCCACCAGCAGAGAGGCAGGGGGTAGGGGCTACGAGCAGTACTTC. Translated, it gives CATSREAGGRGYEQYF. The gene calls are TRBV15 and TRBJ2-7; 7 bases fit TRBD1. The CDR3 extends over 16 amino acids. Germline V CDR1 and CDR2: LNHNV, YYDKDF (reference sequence). Unmatched junction bases numbered 8, after V lost 0 bases and J lost 3 bases.

This clonotype was seen only a few times. The chain joins TRBV12-3 or TRBV12-4 to TRBJ2-1, with 7 bases identical to TRBD2. CDR3 length equals 12 residues. V shed 6 bases, J shed 9 bases, and the junction held 5 bases outside the gene matches. DNA for the CDR3: TGTGCCAGCAGCTCCAGCGGGACTGAGCAGTTCTTC. As protein: CASSSSGTEQFF.

On this clonotype itself: Being one base from a much bigger clone, this may be a read error. The V gene is TRBV10-3, the J gene TRBJ2-2, with D possibly being TRBD2 (6 bases). Germline CDR1 is ENHRY and CDR2 is SYGVKD. The V end was cut by 3 bases, the J end by 6 bases, with 11 bases between. The CDR3 runs 14 residues. The CDR3 bases are TGTGCCATCAGTGATGCTCCTAGCGCCGGGGAGCTGTTTTTT. This translates into CAISDAPSAGELFF.

The CDR3 DNA sequence: TGTGCCAGCAGTTACTCAGGACGGGGTGGGGGCAATGAGCAGTTCTTC. This encodes CASSYSGRGGGNEQFF. The chain links TRBV6-5 to TRBJ2-1, with D perhaps matching TRBD1 or TRBD2 (5 bases each). The germline gives CDR1 MNHEY, CDR2 SVGAGI. Trimming shortened V by 0 bases and J by 6 bases, and 15 bases separated the two germline ends. The CDR3 has 16 amino acids.

V is TRBV3-1 and J is TRBJ2-7; TRBD2 matches 11 bases. The V gene's germline CDR1 is LGHDT and CDR2 YNNKEL (reference sequence). This CDR3 has 17 amino acids. V shed 4 bases, J shed 2 bases, and the junction held 10 bases outside the gene matches. CDR3 nucleotides: TGTGCCAGCAGCCCTACTAGCGGGGGCGCGCAAGCCTACGAGCAGTACTTC. It encodes CASSPTSGGAQAYEQYF.

In its sample, this clonotype was seen a few times. This rearrangement joins TRBV5-1 to TRBJ1-1; 7 nucleotides agree with TRBD1. The CDR3 is 15 residues long. The ends lost 4 bases at V and 5 bases at J; junction bases unmatched: 11. Looked up from germline, CDR1 is SGHRS and CDR2 is YFSETQ. CDR3 amino acids: CASSPSYRGRTEAFF. CDR3 nucleotide sequence: TGCGCCAGCAGCCCCTCATACAGGGGAAGGACTGAAGCTTTCTTT. Full variable domain (outside the CDR3, taken from reference TRBV5-1 and TRBJ1-1): KAGVTQTPRYLIKTRGQQVTLSCSPISGHRSVSWYQQTPGQGLQFLFEYFSETQRNKGNFPGRFSGRQFSNSRSEMNVSTLELGDSALYLCASSPSYRGRTEAFFGQGTRLTVV.

The chain joins TRBV3-1 to TRBJ1-2, with a possible D match to TRBD1 (5 bases). Germline lookup yields CDR1 LGHDT and CDR2 YNNKEL (reference sequence). The V and J ends lost 1 base and 5 bases respectively, with 11 bases between them. The CDR3 is made up of 14 amino acids. CDR3 in DNA: TGTGCCAGCAGCCAAGGATGGGGCCAGTATGGCTACACCTTC. Its translation is CASSQGWGQYGYTF.

The chain is built from TRBV20-1 and TRBJ2-7, with no clear D. This CDR3 spans 16 amino acids. CDR1 DFQATT and CDR2 SNEGSKA come from the germline V gene (reference sequence). Trimming removed 5 bases from V and 6 bases from J, with 26 bases in between. CDR3 nucleotides: TGCAGTGCTTCCTCGCCCTACTACCTGGTGAGCCTCGAGCAGTACGTC. It encodes CSASSPYYLVSLEQYV.

This clonotype was detected many times. The chain has TRBV20-1 and TRBJ1-6, with D tentatively TRBD1 (6 bases). V was clipped by 4 bases and J by 9 bases, with 10 bases between them. Per germline, CDR1 DFQATT and CDR2 SNEGSKA (reference sequence). This CDR3 has 12 residues. CDR3 residues: CSAKGQSSPLHF. CDR3 DNA sequence: TGCAGTGCTAAAGGACAGAGTTCACCCCTCCACTTT.

This clonotype was seen more than once but under ten times. The V and J genes are TRBV12-3 or TRBV12-4 and TRBJ2-5, with TRBD2 matching over 9 bases. V lost 3 bases and J lost 2; bases outside the gene matches: 7. The CDR3 is made up of 16 amino acids. The DNA for the CDR3 is TGTGCCAGCAGTTTCCCCACTAGCGGGCTACAAGAGACCCAGTACTTC. Its protein product is CASSFPTSGLQETQYF.